One and the same sample provided the 29 T cell receptor beta chains below, sequenced in a study of T cell responses to AZD1222 COVID-19 vaccine. Measured with immunoSEQ multiplex PCR; TCRdb has only the in-frame clones, and not every one. The sample shows approximately 140,000 clones, about 90% of them seen only once. The sample in question was peripheral blood, obtained 28 days after the second dose of the MenACWY control vaccine. The receptors derive from an adult who received the MenACWY meningococcal vaccine as a control.

J is TRBJ2-1 and V is TRBV5-1; D is unresolved. V lost 4 bases and J lost 8, with 13 bases in between. The germline CDR1 and CDR2 sequences are SGHRS and YFSETQ. CDR3 length equals 13 residues. CDR3 residues: CASSPGFGDEQFF. The CDR3 coding sequence is TGCGCCAGCAGCCCCGGGTTTGGAGATGAGCAGTTCTTC.

The V and J genes are TRBV9 and TRBJ1-5; no reliable D call. This CDR3 is built from 18 residues. Deletions cut 4 bases from V and 0 bases from J, with 20 bases between. Germline V gene data show CDR1 as SGDLS and CDR2 as YYNGEE. The DNA for the CDR3 is TGTGCCAGCAGCCCTCCGAAGATGGGCCTCCTTAGCAATCAGCCCCAGCATTTT. This translates into CASSPPKMGLLSNQPQHF.

This clone was seen only once. This chain links TRBV4-3 with TRBJ2-2; 10 nucleotides align to TRBD2. J gave up 7 bases and V 2 bases, and 7 bases lay outside the gene matches. The CDR3 has 16 residues. Germline V CDR1 and CDR2: LGHNA, YSLEER. The CDR3 region has the DNA TGCGCCAGCAGCCAACTCAGCGGGAGGGTCGGCGGGGAGCTGTTTTTT. The encoded protein is CASSQLSGRVGGELFF.

V and J are TRBV9 and TRBJ2-5; 9 bases are a match to TRBD2. J lost 6 bases, V lost 3 bases, and 6 bases had no gene match. The CDR3 extends over 14 amino acids. Germline CDR1 SGDLS, CDR2 YYNGEE. The CDR3 region is CASSAASGEKTQYF. CDR3 bases: TGTGCCAGCAGCGCAGCTAGCGGGGAGAAGACCCAGTACTTC.

The V call is TRBV7-3, the J call TRBJ1-2; 9 positions agree with TRBD1. CDR3 size: 13 residues. Germline CDR1 and CDR2: SGHTA and FQGTGA. V lost 1 base, J lost 8 bases, and 2 bases stayed unmatched. The CDR3 here is CASSLRTGDGYTF. In nucleotides, the CDR3 is TGTGCCAGCAGCTTAAGGACAGGGGACGGCTACACCTTC.

The rearrangement joins TRBV6-5 to TRBJ2-7, with D perhaps TRBD1 (5 bases). V was cut by 3 bases and J by 2 bases, with 11 bases left in between. Germline-derived CDR1 and CDR2 are MNHEY and SVGAGI. The CDR3 loop spans 14 amino acids. CDR3 sequence: CASSYYQGTYEQYF. CDR3 in DNA: TGTGCCAGCAGTTATTATCAGGGTACCTACGAGCAGTACTTC.

J is TRBJ2-1 and V is TRBV7-3; weak D call: TRBD1 (6 bases). CDR1 is SGHTA, CDR2 FQGTGA, per germline. The CDR3 sequence is 14 residues long. Trimming left V 2 bases short and J 1 base short, with 6 bases between. CDR3 DNA: TGTGCCAGCAGCTTACAGGGGTCCTACAATGAGCAGTTCTTC. It is translated as CASSLQGSYNEQFF.

This chain joins TRBV28 and TRBJ2-6; the D is unclear. This CDR3 has 15 residues. Germline-derived CDR1 and CDR2 are MDHEN and SYDVKM. CDR3 sequence reads: CGVLDGYSGANVLTF. CDR3 sequence (DNA): TGTGGGGTCCTGGACGGTTACTCTGGGGCCAACGTCCTGACTTTC.

The rearrangement uses TRBV18 and TRBJ2-7, with D possibly matching TRBD1 (5 bases). Deletions cut 3 bases from V and 3 bases from J, with 9 bases between. This CDR3 has 13 amino acids. Germline-derived CDR1 and CDR2 are KGHSH and LQKENI. CDR3 region: CASSPTANYEQYF. CDR3 nucleotides: TGTGCCAGCTCACCGACAGCTAACTACGAGCAGTACTTC.

The gene calls are TRBV3-1 (or the pseudogene TRBV3-2) and TRBJ2-3; tentative D call: TRBD2 (6 bases). The germline CDR1 and CDR2 sequences are LGHDT and YNNKEL (reference sequence). CDR3 size: 14 residues. Between the trimmed V and J ends, which lost 1 base and 5 bases, there was a span of 10 bases. The CDR3 loop reads CASSQGRAGDTQYF. Written as DNA, the CDR3 is TGTGCCAGCAGCCAAGGTCGAGCGGGAGATACGCAGTATTTT.

The chain combines TRBV6-1 with TRBJ2-4; possibly TRBD1 or TRBD2 for D (5 bases each). Looked up from germline, CDR1 is MNHNS and CDR2 is SASEGT. The CDR3 consists of 20 residues. V was cut by 4 bases and J by 0 bases, with 25 bases left in between. CDR3 DNA sequence: TGTGCCAGCAGTGCCCGGCACGGAAATTCGGGACGGGGAGCCAAAAACATTCAGTACTTC. Translated: CASSARHGNSGRGAKNIQYF.

V gene TRBV30 combines with J gene TRBJ2-2; 14 nucleotides align to TRBD2. Germline V gives CDR1 GTSNPN, CDR2 SVGIG (reference sequence). The CDR3 contains 15 residues. Losses at the gene ends were 3 bases for V and 11 bases for J; bases not matched to a gene: 8. The chain's CDR3 is CAWRGLAGARGELFF. The DNA of the CDR3 is TGTGCCTGGAGGGGACTAGCGGGGGCCCGGGGAGAGCTGTTTTTT.

V gene TRBV11-2 combines with J gene TRBJ2-3; D assignment may be TRBD1 or TRBD2 (7 bases each). The germline CDR1 and CDR2 sequences are SGHAT and FQNNGV. Trimming removed 4 bases from V and 0 bases from J, with 17 bases in between. The CDR3 runs to 17 residues. The CDR3 sequence is CASSSLRGRESTDTQYF. For the CDR3, the DNA is TGTGCCAGCAGCTCCCTCAGGGGGAGGGAGAGCACAGATACGCAGTATTTT.

This chain connects TRBV7-9 to TRBJ1-2; D possibly corresponds to TRBD1 (5 bases). Germline CDR1 reads SEHNR; CDR2 reads FQNEAQ (reference sequence). This CDR3 contains 17 residues. The ends were cut back, 5 bases at V and 0 bases at J, with 19 bases in the middle. The CDR3 DNA follows: TGTGCCAGCAGCCCCGCGGGGGGGTTAGGGTCTAACTATGGCTACACCTTC. It codes for CASSPAGGLGSNYGYTF.

Only a few counts were recorded for this clone. The rearrangement joins TRBV7-2 to TRBJ2-7; D tentatively fits TRBD1 or TRBD2 (6 bases each). CDR3 size: 13 residues. Looked up from germline, CDR1 is SGHTA and CDR2 is FQGNSA. The V end was cut by 6 bases, the J end by 4 bases, with 13 bases between. The CDR3 loop is CASREGHLYEQYF. Here the CDR3 DNA reads TGTGCCAGCAGGGAGGGACATTTGTACGAGCAGTACTTC.

The chain is built from TRBV2 and TRBJ1-5; 8 nucleotides line up with TRBD1. This CDR3 spans 15 amino acids. The V segment lost 4 bases and the J segment 6 bases; nucleotides outside the gene matches: 8. Germline CDR1 is SNHLY and CDR2 is FYNNEI. The CDR3 nucleotides read TGTGCCAGCAGTGCTATGACAGGGGATAGTCAGCCCCAGCATTTT. It yields the protein CASSAMTGDSQPQHF.

The chain uses TRBV27 and TRBJ1-5, with 8 bases matching TRBD1. Germline V lookup: CDR1 MNHEY, CDR2 SMNVEV (reference sequence). J lost 3 bases, V lost 6 bases, and 7 bases had no gene match. The CDR3 extends over 15 amino acids. Written as DNA, the CDR3 is TGTGCCAGCAGACACAAGACAGGGGACAATCAGCCCCAGCATTTT. Its translation: CASRHKTGDNQPQHF.

The gene calls are TRBV10-2 and TRBJ1-3; D not resolved. The CDR3 sequence is 12 residues long. CDR1 and CDR2 (germline): WSHSY, SAAADI. Trimming stripped 5 bases from V and 4 bases from J, with 6 bases between. CDR3 DNA sequence: TGCGCCAGCAGTATCAACGGAAACACCATATATTTT. Its protein product is CASSINGNTIYF.

The V call is TRBV10-3, the J call TRBJ2-5; D is undetermined. The CDR3 totals 14 residues. Germline values: CDR1 ENHRY, CDR2 SYGVKD. Trimming stripped 3 bases from V and 4 bases from J, with 12 bases between. The CDR3 nucleotides read TGTGCCATCAGTGATTTGGAACCCGGAGAGACCCAGTACTTC. This sequence encodes CAISDLEPGETQYF.

This chain joins TRBV29-1 and TRBJ2-5; no firm D call. The CDR3 extends over 12 amino acids. Trimming took 6 bases from V and 2 from J, leaving 10 bases between them. Germline V gene lookup returns CDR1 SQVTM and CDR2 ANQGSEA. The CDR3 DNA is TGCAGCGTAAGGCAGGTACAAGAGACCCAGTACTTC. Its protein is CSVRQVQETQYF.

This chain joins TRBV7-9 and TRBJ1-5; a possible D gene is TRBD1 (5 bases). V lost 2 bases to trimming and J lost 7 bases, with 9 bases between them. This CDR3 has 13 residues. Germline values: CDR1 SEHNR, CDR2 FQNEAQ (reference sequence). CDR3 loop: CASSLTTGQPQHF. The CDR3 DNA reads as TGTGCCAGCAGCTTAACCACAGGACAGCCCCAGCATTTT. Based on the CDR3 plus reference TRBV7-9 and TRBJ1-5, the full variable domain is DTGVSQNPRHKITKRGQNVTFRCDPISEHNRLYWYRQTLGQGPEFLTYFQNEAQLEKSRLLSDRFSAERPKGSFSTLEIQRTEQGDSAMYLCASSLTTGQPQHFGDGTRLSIL.

The chain couples TRBV7-8 to TRBJ1-1; 7 bases line up with TRBD1. CDR3 length: 14 amino acids. J was trimmed by 4 bases and V by 4 bases; bases with no gene match: 6. Germline V gene lookup returns CDR1 SGHVS and CDR2 FQNEAQ. The CDR3 here is CASSWNRGGTEAFF. Written as DNA, the CDR3 is TGTGCCAGCAGCTGGAACAGGGGAGGCACTGAAGCTTTCTTT.

The V and J genes are TRBV6-5 and TRBJ1-3; tentatively, D is TRBD1 (5 bases). This CDR3 spans 15 amino acids. Trimming took off 7 bases at V and 1 base at J, with 14 bases between the two ends. Per the germline V gene, CDR1 is MNHEY and CDR2 is SVGAGI. CDR3 region: CASTQTGFSGNTIYF. The DNA of the CDR3 is TGTGCCAGCACCCAAACAGGTTTTTCTGGAAACACCATATATTTT.

V is TRBV7-9 and J is TRBJ2-2; 8 nucleotides match TRBD1. Germline V gene sequence: CDR1 SEHNR, CDR2 FQNEAQ (reference sequence). V shed 2 bases and J 4 bases; nucleotides not matched to a gene: 3. The CDR3 extends over 15 amino acids. CDR3 sequence: CASSLTGGSTGELFF. CDR3 coding DNA: TGTGCCAGCAGCTTAACAGGGGGGTCCACCGGGGAGCTGTTTTTT. The full variable domain, in which reference TRBV7-9 and TRBJ2-2 provide the parts outside the CDR3, is DTGVSQNPRHKITKRGQNVTFRCDPISEHNRLYWYRQTLGQGPEFLTYFQNEAQLEKSRLLSDRFSAERPKGSFSTLEIQRTEQGDSAMYLCASSLTGGSTGELFFGEGSRLTVL.

V gene TRBV2 combines with J gene TRBJ1-5; D gene ambiguous. V dropped 4 bases and J dropped 2 bases, with 9 bases sitting between them. Germline-derived CDR1 and CDR2 are SNHLY and FYNNEI. This CDR3 has 14 residues. In DNA, the CDR3 is TGTGCCAGCAGTGGGGCGAATGGCAATCAGCCCCAGCATTTT. It translates to CASSGANGNQPQHF.

The chain carries TRBV27 and TRBJ2-2; D is ambiguous. V was pared by 8 bases and J by 1 base, with 14 bases between. CDR1 is MNHEY and CDR2 is SMNVEV in the germline V gene (reference sequence). CDR3 length: 15 amino acids. This CDR3 reads CASGERVMNTGELFF. CDR3 in DNA: TGTGCCAGCGGGGAAAGGGTAATGAACACCGGGGAGCTGTTTTTT.

This chain links TRBV10-3 with TRBJ1-5; D might be TRBD1 (5 bases). V was clipped by 10 bases and J by 4 bases, with 11 bases between them. Germline V gene sequence: CDR1 ENHRY, CDR2 SYGVKD. The CDR3 has 12 residues. CDR3 nucleotide sequence: TGTGCCACTAGGGACGGAAATCAGCCCCAGCATTTT. Residues: CATRDGNQPQHF.

The chain recombines TRBV23-1 with TRBJ2-3, with no clear D. TRBV23-1 is an ORF; its function is uncertain. Trimming shortened V by 3 bases and J by 2 bases, and 21 bases separated the two germline ends. This CDR3 has 18 amino acids. CDR3 DNA sequence: TGCGCCAGCAGTCAGCCGCTACGTAGGTGGCAGAACACAGATACGCAGTATTTT. Translation gives CASSQPLRRWQNTDTQYF.

This clone was counted only a few times. The J gene is TRBJ2-7, the V gene TRBV7-8; tentative D call: TRBD1 (7 bases). The CDR3 has 15 residues. Germline lookup yields CDR1 SGHVS and CDR2 FQNEAQ. V lost 5 bases and J 0 bases, leaving 14 bases between the germline ends. The CDR3 DNA reads as TGTGCCAGCAGCAAGGGGGCGGGGAGCTCCTACGAGCAGTACTTC. It specifies CASSKGAGSSYEQYF. The full variable domain, with the rest looked up from reference TRBV7-8 and TRBJ2-7, is GAGVSQSPRYKVAKRGQDVALRCDPISGHVSLFWYQQALGQGPEFLTYFQNEAQLDKSGLPSDRFFAERPEGSVSTLKIQRTQQEDSAVYLCASSKGAGSSYEQYFGPGTRLTVT.